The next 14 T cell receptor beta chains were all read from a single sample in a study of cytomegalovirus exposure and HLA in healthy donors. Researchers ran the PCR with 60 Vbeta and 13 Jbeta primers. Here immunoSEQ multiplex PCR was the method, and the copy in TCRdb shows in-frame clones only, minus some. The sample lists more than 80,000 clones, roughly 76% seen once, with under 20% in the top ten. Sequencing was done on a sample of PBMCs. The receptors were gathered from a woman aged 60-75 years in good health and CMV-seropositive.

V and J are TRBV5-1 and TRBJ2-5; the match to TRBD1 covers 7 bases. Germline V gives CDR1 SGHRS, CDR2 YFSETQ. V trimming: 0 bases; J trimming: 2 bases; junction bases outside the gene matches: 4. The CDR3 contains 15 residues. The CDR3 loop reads CASSLAGQIQETQYF. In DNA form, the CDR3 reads TGCGCCAGCAGCTTGGCGGGACAGATTCAAGAGACCCAGTACTTC. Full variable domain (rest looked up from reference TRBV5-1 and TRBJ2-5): KAGVTQTPRYLIKTRGQQVTLSCSPISGHRSVSWYQQTPGQGLQFLFEYFSETQRNKGNFPGRFSGRQFSNSRSEMNVSTLELGDSALYLCASSLAGQIQETQYFGPGTRLLVL.

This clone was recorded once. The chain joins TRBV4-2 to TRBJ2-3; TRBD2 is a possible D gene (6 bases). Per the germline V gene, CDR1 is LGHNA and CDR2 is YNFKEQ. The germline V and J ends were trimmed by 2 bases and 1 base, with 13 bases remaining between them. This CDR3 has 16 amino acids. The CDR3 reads CASSQRSGAGTDTQYF. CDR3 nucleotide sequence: TGTGCCAGCAGCCAACGGTCGGGAGCGGGCACAGATACGCAGTATTTT.

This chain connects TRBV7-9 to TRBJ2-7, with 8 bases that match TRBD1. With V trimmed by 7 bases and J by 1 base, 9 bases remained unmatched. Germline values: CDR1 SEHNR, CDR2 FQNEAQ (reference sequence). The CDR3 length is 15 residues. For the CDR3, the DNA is TGTGCCAGCACCCGCGGGACAGGTGTTTCCTACGAGCAGTACTTC. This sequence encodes CASTRGTGVSYEQYF.

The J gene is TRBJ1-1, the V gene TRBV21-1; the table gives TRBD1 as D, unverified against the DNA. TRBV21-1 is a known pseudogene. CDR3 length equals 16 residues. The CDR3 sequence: CASSKPWSGMNTEAFF. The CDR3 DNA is TGTGCCAGCAGCAAACCATGGTCAGGGATGAACACTGAAGCTTTCTTT.

The CDR3 sequence is CAWSNGGNSPLHF. The CDR3 DNA sequence: TGTGCCTGGAGTAACGGGGGAAATTCACCCCTCCACTTT. The rearrangement uses TRBV30 and TRBJ1-6; possibly TRBD1 for D (5 bases). The CDR3 totals 13 residues. The ends were cut back, 2 bases at V and 7 bases at J, with 9 bases in the middle. The V gene's germline CDR1 is GTSNPN and CDR2 SVGIG (reference sequence).

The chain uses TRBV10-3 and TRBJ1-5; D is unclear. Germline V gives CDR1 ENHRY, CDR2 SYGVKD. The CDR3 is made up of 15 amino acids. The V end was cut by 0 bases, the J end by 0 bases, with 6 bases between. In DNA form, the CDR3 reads TGTGCCATCAGTGAGTCGAGGGATAGCAATCAGCCCCAGCATTTT. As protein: CAISESRDSNQPQHF.

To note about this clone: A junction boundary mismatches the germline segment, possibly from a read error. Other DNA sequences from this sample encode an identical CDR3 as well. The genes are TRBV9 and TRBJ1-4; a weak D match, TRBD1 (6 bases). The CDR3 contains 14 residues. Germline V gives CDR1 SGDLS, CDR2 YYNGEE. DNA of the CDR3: TGTGCCAGTAGCGTAGACAGGAATAATGAAAAACTGTTTTTT. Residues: CASSVDRNNEKLFF.

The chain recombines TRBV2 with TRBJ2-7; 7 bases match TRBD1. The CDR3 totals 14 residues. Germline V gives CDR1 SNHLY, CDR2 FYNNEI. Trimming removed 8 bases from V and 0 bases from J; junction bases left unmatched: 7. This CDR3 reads CASHPDRSSYEQYF. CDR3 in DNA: TGTGCCAGCCATCCGGACAGGAGCTCCTACGAGCAGTACTTC.

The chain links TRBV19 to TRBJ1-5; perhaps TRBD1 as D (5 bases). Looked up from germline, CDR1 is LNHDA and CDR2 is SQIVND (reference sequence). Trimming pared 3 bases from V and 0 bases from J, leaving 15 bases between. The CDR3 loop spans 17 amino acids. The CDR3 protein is CASSITMGGGSNQPQHF. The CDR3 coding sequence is TGTGCCAGTAGTATCACAATGGGGGGGGGTAGCAATCAGCCCCAGCATTTT.

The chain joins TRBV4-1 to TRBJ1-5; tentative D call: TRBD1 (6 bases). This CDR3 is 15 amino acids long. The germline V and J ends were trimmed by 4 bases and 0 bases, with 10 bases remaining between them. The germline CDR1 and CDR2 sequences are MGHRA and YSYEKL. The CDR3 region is CASSRGTLSNQPQHF. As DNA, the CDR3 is TGCGCCAGCAGCCGTGGGACACTTAGCAATCAGCCCCAGCATTTT.

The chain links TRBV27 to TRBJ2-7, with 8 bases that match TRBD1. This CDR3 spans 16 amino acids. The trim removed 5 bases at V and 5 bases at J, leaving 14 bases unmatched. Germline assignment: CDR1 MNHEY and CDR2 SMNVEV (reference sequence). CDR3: CASSLKPRTGRNEQYF. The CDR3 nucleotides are TGTGCCAGCAGTCTTAAACCTAGGACAGGGCGAAACGAGCAGTACTTC.

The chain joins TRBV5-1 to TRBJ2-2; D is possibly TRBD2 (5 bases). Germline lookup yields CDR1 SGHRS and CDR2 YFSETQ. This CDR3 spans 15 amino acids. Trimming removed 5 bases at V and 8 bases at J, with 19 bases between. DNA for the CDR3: TGCGCCAGCAGAATGGAGGCTTCATGGCGGGGGGAGCTGTTTTTT. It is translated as CASRMEASWRGELFF.

Here the CDR3 DNA reads TGTGCCAGCTCACCCAGGACAGAACGGGCTCTCGAGCAGTACTTC. Residues: CASSPRTERALEQYF. The chain has TRBV18 and TRBJ2-7; possible D gene TRBD1, 6 bases. This CDR3 has 15 amino acids. Trimming cost V 3 bases and J 6 bases, with 18 bases left between them. CDR1 and CDR2 (germline): KGHSH, LQKENI. The complete variable domain, with remaining parts taken from reference TRBV18 and TRBJ2-7, reads NAGVMQNPRHLVRRRGQEARLRCSPMKGHSHVYWYRQLPEEGLKFMVYLQKENIIDESGMPKERFSAEFPKEGPSILRIQQVVRGDSAAYFCASSPRTERALEQYFGPGTRLTVT.

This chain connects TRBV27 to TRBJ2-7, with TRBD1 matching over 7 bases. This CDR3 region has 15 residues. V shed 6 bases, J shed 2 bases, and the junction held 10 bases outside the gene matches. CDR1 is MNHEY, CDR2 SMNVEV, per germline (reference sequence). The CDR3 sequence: CASSLRVGQTYEQYF. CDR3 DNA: TGTGCCAGCAGCTTAAGGGTGGGACAGACCTACGAGCAGTACTTC.